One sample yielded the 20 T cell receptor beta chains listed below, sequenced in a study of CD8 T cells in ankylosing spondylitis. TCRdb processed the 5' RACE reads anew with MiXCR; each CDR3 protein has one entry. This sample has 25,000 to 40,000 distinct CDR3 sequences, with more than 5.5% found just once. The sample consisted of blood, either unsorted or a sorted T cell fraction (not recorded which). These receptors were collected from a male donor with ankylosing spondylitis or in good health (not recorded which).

The CDR3 here is CSARDGIAGTYEQYF. The DNA for the CDR3 is TGCAGTGCTAGAGATGGAATAGCGGGTACCTACGAGCAGTACTTC. The chain has TRBV20-1 and TRBJ2-7, with 7 bases that match TRBD2. CDR3 length: 15 amino acids. Per germline, CDR1 DFQATT and CDR2 SNEGSKA (reference sequence). J was trimmed by 2 bases and V by 0 bases; bases with no gene match: 7.

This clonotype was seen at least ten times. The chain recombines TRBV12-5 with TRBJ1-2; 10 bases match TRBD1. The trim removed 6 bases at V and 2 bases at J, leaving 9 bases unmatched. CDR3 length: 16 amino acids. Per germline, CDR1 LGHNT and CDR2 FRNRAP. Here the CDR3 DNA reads TGTGCTAGTGGCTCCGATTCGGGACAGGGGAACTATGGCTACACCTTC. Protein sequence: CASGSDSGQGNYGYTF.

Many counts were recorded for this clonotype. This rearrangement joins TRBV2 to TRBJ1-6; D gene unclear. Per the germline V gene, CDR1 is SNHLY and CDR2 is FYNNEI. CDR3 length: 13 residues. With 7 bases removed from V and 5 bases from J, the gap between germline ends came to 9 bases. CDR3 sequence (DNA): TGTGCCAGCAAGGCGGTCGATAATTCACCCCTCCACTTT. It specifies CASKAVDNSPLHF.

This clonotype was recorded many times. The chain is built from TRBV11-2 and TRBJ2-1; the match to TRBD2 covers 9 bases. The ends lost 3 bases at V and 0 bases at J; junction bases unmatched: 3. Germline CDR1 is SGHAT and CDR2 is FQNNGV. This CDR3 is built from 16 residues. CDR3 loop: CASSLTSGNSYNEQFF. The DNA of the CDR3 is TGTGCCAGCAGCTTGACTAGCGGCAACTCCTACAATGAGCAGTTCTTC.

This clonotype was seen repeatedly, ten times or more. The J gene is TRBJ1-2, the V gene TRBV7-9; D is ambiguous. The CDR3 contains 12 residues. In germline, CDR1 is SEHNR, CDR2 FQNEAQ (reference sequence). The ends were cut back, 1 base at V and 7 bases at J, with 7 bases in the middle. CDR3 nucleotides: TGTGCCAGCAGCTTAGGGGGTCCTGGCTACACCTTC. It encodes CASSLGGPGYTF.

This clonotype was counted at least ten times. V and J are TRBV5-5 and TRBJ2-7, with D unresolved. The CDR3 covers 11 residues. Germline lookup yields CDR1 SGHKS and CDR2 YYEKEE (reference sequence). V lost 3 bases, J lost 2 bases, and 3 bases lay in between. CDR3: CASSWAYEQYF. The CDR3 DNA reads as TGTGCCAGCAGCTGGGCCTACGAGCAGTACTTC.

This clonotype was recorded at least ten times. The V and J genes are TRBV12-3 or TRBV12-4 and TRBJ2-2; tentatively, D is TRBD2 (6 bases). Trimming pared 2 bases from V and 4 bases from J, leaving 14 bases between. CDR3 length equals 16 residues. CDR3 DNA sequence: TGTGCCAGCAGTTTAAGAGGAGGGGTGGGCACCGGGGAGCTGTTTTTT. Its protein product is CASSLRGGVGTGELFF.

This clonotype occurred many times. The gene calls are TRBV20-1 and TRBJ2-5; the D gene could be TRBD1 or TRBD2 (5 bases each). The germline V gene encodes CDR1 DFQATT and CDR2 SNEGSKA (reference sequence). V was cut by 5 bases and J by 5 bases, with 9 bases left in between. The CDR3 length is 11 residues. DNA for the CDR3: TGCAGTGCTTATGAGGGGGAGACCCAGTACTTC. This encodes CSAYEGETQYF.

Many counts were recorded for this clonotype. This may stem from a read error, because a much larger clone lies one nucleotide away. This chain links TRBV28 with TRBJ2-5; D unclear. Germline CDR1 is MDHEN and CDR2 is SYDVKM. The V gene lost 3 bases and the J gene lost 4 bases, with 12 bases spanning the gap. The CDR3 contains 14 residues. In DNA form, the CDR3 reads TGTGCCAGCAGTTTTTCGGACGGGCGAGAGACCCAGTACTTC. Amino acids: CASSFSDGRETQYF.

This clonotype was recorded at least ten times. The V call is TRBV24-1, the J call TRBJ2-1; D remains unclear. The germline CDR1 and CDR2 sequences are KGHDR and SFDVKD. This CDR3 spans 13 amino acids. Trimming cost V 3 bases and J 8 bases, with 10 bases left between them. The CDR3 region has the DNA TGTGCCACCAGTGATCCCGTTCTTGATGAGCAGTTCTTC. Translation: CATSDPVLDEQFF.

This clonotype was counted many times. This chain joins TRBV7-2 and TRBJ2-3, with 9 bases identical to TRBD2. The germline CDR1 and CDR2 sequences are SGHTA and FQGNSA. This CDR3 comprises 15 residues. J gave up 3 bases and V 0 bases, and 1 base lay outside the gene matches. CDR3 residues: CASSLATSGTDTQYF. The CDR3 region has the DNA TGTGCCAGCAGCTTAGCGACTAGCGGTACAGATACGCAGTATTTT. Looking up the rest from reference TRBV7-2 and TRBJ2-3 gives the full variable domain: GAGVSQSPSNKVTEKGKDVELRCDPISGHTALYWYRQSLGQGLEFLIYFQGNSAPDKSGLPSDRFSAERTGGSVSTLTIQRTQQEDSAVYLCASSLATSGTDTQYFGPGTRLTVL.

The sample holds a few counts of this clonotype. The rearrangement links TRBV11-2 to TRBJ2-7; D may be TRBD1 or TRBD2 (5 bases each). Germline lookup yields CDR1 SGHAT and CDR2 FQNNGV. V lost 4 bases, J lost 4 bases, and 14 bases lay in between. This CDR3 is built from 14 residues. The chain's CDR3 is CASSWRGVMYEQYF. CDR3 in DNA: TGTGCCAGCAGCTGGAGAGGGGTTATGTACGAGCAGTACTTC.

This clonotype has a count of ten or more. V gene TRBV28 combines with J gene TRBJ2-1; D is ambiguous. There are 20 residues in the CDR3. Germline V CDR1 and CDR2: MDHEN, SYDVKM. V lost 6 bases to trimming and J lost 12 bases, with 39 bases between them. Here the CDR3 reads CASRPRVIQFFIAHPDLQFF. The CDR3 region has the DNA TGTGCCAGCAGACCCCGTGTTATTCAGTTTTTTATTGCCCACCCTGACCTGCAGTTCTTC.

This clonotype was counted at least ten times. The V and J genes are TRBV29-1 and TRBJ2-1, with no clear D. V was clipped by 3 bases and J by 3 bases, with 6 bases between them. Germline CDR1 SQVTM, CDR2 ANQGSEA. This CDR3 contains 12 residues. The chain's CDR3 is CSVDVSYNEQFF. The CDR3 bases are TGCAGCGTTGATGTGAGCTACAATGAGCAGTTCTTC.

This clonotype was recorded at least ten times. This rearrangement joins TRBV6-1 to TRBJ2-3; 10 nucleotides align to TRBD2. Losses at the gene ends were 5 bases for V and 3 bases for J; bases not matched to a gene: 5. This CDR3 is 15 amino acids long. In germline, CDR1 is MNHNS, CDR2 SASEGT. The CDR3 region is CASSQSGRETDTQYF. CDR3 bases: TGTGCCAGCAGTCAAAGCGGGAGGGAGACAGATACGCAGTATTTT.

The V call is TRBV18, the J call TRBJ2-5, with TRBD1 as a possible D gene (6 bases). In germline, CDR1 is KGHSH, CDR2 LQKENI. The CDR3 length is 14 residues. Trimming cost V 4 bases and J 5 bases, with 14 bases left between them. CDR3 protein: CASSQGQTHETQYF. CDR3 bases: TGTGCCAGCTCACAGGGACAAACTCACGAGACCCAGTACTTC. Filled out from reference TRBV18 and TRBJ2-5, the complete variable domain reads NAGVMQNPRHLVRRRGQEARLRCSPMKGHSHVYWYRQLPEEGLKFMVYLQKENIIDESGMPKERFSAEFPKEGPSILRIQQVVRGDSAAYFCASSQGQTHETQYFGPGTRLLVL.

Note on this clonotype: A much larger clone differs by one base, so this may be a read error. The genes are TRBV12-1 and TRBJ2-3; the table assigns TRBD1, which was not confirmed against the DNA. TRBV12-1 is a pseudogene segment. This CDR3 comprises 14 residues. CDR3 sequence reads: CASSPGDTSDTQYF. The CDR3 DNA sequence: TGTGCCAGCAGCCCTGGGGACACCAGCGATACGCAGTATTTT.

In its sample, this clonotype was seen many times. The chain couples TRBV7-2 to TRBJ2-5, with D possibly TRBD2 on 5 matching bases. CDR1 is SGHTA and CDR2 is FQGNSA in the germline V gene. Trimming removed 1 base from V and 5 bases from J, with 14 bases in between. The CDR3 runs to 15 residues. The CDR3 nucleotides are TGTGCCAGCAGCTTAGGGGATAGGGAGTGGGAGACCCAGTACTTC. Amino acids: CASSLGDREWETQYF. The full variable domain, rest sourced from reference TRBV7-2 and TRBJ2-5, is GAGVSQSPSNKVTEKGKDVELRCDPISGHTALYWYRQSLGQGLEFLIYFQGNSAPDKSGLPSDRFSAERTGGSVSTLTIQRTQQEDSAVYLCASSLGDREWETQYFGPGTRLLVL.

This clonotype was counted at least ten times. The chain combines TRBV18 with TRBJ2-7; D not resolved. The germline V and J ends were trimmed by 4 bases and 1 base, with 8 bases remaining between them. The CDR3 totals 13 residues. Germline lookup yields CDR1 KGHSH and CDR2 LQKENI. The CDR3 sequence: CASSLIRSYEQYF. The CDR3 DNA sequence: TGTGCCAGCTCACTGATTCGATCCTACGAGCAGTACTTC.

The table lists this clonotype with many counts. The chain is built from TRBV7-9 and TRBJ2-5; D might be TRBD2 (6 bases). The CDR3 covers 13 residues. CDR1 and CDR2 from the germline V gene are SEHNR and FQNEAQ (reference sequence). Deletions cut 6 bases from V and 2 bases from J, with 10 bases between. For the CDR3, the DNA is TGTGCCAGCAGACCTAGCGTTCAAGAGACCCAGTACTTC. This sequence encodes CASRPSVQETQYF.